The rows below give T cell receptor beta chains drawn from one sample of a study of T and B cells in COVID-19 patients. Each CDR3 protein is one row after TCRdb ran MiXCR on the multiplex PCR reads. The sample yields 8,000 to 9,500 distinct CDR3 sequences, around 27% seen once. Sequenced: blood. The origin of the receptors is a human donor who had recovered from COVID-19. CDR3s include the opening cysteine and the closing phenylalanine or tryptophan. The order of the fields is J gene, clone size, V gene, D gene, CDR3 protein, CDR3 DNA. D genes are given only for firm matches. Rows may omit the clone size; those that give it use once, few, many or a size class.

>TRBJ1-5|few|TRBV19|TRBD1
CASSTRTGAYSNQPQHF
TGTGCCAGTAGTACCCGAACAGGGGCATATAGCAATCAGCCCCAGCATTTT
>TRBJ2-1|many|TRBV6-6|NA
CASSYGGGRGNEQFF
TGTGCCAGCAGTTACGGGGGGGGCAGGGGCAATGAGCAGTTCTTC
>TRBJ1-6|few|TRBV27|NA
CANRRRGRTYNSPLHF
TGTGCCAACAGGCGCAGGGGAAGGACCTATAATTCACCCCTCCACTTT
>TRBJ1-1|few|TRBV6-2/TRBV6-3|NA
CATSIAGNTEAFF
TGTGCCACTTCGATCGCGGGGAACACTGAAGCTTTCTTT
>TRBJ2-1|NA|TRBV7-6|TRBD2
CASSLFERTLAGGDNEQFF
TGTGCCAGCAGCTTATTTGAGCGGACGCTAGCGGGAGGAGACAATGAGCAGTTCTTC
>TRBJ2-7|medium-sized|TRBV6-2/TRBV6-3|TRBD2
CASTGGSEQYF
TGTGCCAGCACGGGAGGGTCCGAGCAGTACTTC
>TRBJ2-6|few|TRBV24-1|NA
CATSQNRGGSGANVLTF
TGTGCCACCAGCCAAAACAGGGGAGGCTCTGGGGCCAACGTCCTGACTTTC
>TRBJ2-7|medium-sized|TRBV15|TRBD1
CATSRDRGYYEQYF
TGTGCCACCAGCAGGGACAGGGGCTACTACGAGCAGTACTTC
>TRBJ2-3|NA|TRBV5-4|NA
CASSFVDATDTQYF
TGTGCCAGCAGCTTTGTGGACGCCACAGATACGCAGTATTTT
>TRBJ1-4|NA|TRBV5-1|NA
CASSVYGTKNEKLFF
TGCGCCAGCAGCGTGTACGGGACAAAAAATGAAAAACTGTTTTTT
>TRBJ1-2|few|TRBV27|NA
CASRKGPGGYTF
TGTGCCAGCAGGAAGGGACCGGGGGGCTACACCTTC
>TRBJ1-1|NA|TRBV6-1|NA
CASSKTSWNTEAFF
TGTGCCAGCAGTAAGACTAGCTGGAACACTGAAGCTTTCTTT
>TRBJ2-3|few|TRBV27|TRBD1
CASSFWGQGAPDTQYF
TGTGCCAGCAGTTTTTGGGGACAGGGGGCCCCAGATACGCAGTATTTT
>TRBJ2-1|NA|TRBV5-1|NA
CASSPISMGGPYNEQFF
TGCGCCAGCAGCCCGATATCTATGGGGGGACCCTACAATGAGCAGTTCTTC
>TRBJ2-1|medium-sized|TRBV18|NA
CASSSQDPEQFF
TGTGCCAGCTCATCTCAGGACCCTGAGCAGTTCTTC